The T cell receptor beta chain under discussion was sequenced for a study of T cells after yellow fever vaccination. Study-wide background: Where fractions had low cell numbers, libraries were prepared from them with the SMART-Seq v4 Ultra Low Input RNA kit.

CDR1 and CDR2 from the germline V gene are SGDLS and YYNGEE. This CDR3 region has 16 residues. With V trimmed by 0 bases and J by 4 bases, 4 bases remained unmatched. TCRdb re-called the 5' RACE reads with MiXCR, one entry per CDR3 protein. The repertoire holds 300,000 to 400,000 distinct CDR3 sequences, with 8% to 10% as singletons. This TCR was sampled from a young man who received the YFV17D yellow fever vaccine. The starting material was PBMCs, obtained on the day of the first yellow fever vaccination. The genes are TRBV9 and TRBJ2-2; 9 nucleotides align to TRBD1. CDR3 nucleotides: TGTGCCAGCAGCGTAGGAGACAGGGGGTTCACCGGGGAGCTGTTTTTT. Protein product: CASSVGDRGFTGELFF.